What follows are 3 T cell receptor beta chains derived from one specimen sequenced in a study of blood T cell repertoires in COVID-19. Sequenced by immunoSEQ multiplex PCR; TCRdb stores in-frame clones only, minus some. This sample has about 31,000 clones, with approximately 91% found just once. The source material was peripheral blood. The receptors were sampled from a man aged 55-75 years with acute or convalescent COVID-19.

The chain joins TRBV4-3 to TRBJ1-1, with D hard to call. The V end lost 5 bases, the J end lost 6 bases, and 13 bases lay between the germline ends. This CDR3 spans 13 amino acids. Germline V CDR1 and CDR2: LGHNA, YSLEER. CDR3 residues: CASSEGYPAEAFF. Written as DNA, the CDR3 is TGCGCCAGCAGCGAAGGGTACCCGGCTGAAGCTTTCTTT.

The chain has TRBV27 and TRBJ1-2, with 7 bases identical to TRBD1. The germline gives CDR1 MNHEY, CDR2 SMNVEV (reference sequence). The CDR3 extends over 15 amino acids. V lost 6 bases and J lost 4; bases outside the gene matches: 11. CDR3 DNA sequence: TGTGCCAGCAGGTGGACAGGACTTTTGGGCTATGGCTACACCTTC. It codes for CASRWTGLLGYGYTF.

The chain links TRBV29-1 to TRBJ1-2; TRBD1 is a possible D gene (5 bases). Trimming left V 5 bases short and J 3 bases short, with 10 bases between. Per the germline V gene, CDR1 is SQVTM and CDR2 is ANQGSEA. The CDR3 runs 12 residues. CDR3 DNA: TGCAGCGTTCCCAGGGTTGACTATGGCTACACCTTC. Residues: CSVPRVDYGYTF.